Reported below is one TCR beta chain. The record originates from a study of blood T cell repertoires in COVID-19. The V and J ends lost 6 bases and 1 base, in that order; junction bases with no gene match: 16. This CDR3 comprises 19 residues. Germline V gene lookup returns CDR1 LNHDA and CDR2 SQIVND (reference sequence). Libraries were prepared by immunoSEQ multiplex PCR; TCRdb keeps only in-frame clonotypes and omits some of them. The sample carries some 260,000 clones, 70% to 90% recorded once. The chain couples TRBV19 to TRBJ1-5; 9 positions match TRBD1. The clonotype originates from a human donor in a cohort sampled during active COVID-19. The sample comprised peripheral blood. As DNA, the CDR3 is TGTGCCAGTAGCCACCGAGGGACAGGGCACACAATAAGCAATCAGCCCCAGCATTTT. Amino acids: CASSHRGTGHTISNQPQHF. The full variable domain, rest sourced from reference TRBV19 and TRBJ1-5, is DGGITQSPKYLFRKEGQNVTLSCEQNLNHDAMYWYRQDPGQGLRLIYYSQIVNDFQKGDIAEGYSVSREKKESFPLTVTSAQKNPTAFYLCASSHRGTGHTISNQPQHFGDGTRLSIL.